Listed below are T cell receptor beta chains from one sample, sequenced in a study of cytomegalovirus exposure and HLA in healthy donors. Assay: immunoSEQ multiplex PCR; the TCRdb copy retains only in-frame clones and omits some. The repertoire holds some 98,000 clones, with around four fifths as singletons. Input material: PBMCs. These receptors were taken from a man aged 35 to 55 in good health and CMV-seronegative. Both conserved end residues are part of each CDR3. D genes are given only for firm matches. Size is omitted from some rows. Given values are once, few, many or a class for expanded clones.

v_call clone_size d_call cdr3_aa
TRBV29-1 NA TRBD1 CSVEGQGAREQYF
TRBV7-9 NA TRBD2 CASSRGLVREGPGELFF
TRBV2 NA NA CASSGTADSNQPQHF
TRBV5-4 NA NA CASSPPGMNTEAFF
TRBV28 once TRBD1 CASRRRQGIGNTIYF
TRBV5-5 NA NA CASSLKGVLDTQYF
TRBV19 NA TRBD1 CASRSSGGRGTEAFF
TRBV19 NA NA CASSIGPGAFF
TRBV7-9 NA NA CASSQPRDEQYF
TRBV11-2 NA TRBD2 CASSIRLAGNTGELFF
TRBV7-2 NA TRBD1 CASSLRDRDQPQHF
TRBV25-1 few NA CASSPLGGWGEKLFF
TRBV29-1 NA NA CSVSGKFADTQYF
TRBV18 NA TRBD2 CASSPPSGRARNEQFF
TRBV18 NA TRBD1 CASSQQGTENEQYF
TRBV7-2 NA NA CASSSGSTTYNEQFF
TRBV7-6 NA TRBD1 CAGQGEPTYEQYF
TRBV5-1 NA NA CASSRGGRNNSPLHF
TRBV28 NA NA CASSLRLLPQHF
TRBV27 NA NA CASSFYGSRTGELFF
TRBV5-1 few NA CASSLGAGGNYEQYF
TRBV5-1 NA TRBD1 CASSLDGTGDTQYF
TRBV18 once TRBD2 CASSSGGPNTGELFF